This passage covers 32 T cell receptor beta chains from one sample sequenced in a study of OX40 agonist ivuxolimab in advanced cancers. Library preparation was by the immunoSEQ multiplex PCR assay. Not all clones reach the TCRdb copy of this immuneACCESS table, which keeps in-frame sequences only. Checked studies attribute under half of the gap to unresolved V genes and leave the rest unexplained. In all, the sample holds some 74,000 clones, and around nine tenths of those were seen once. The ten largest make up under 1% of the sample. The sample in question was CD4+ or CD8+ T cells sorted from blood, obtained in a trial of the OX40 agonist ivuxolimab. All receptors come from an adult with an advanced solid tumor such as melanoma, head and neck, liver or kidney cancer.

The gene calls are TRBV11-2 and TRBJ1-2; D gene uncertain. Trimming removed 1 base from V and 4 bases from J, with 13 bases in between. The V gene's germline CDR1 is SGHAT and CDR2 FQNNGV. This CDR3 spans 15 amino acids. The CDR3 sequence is CASSLVLGFGYGYTF. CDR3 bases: TGTGCCAGCAGCTTAGTACTGGGCTTCGGCTATGGCTACACCTTC. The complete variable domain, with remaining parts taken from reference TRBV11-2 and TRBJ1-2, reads EAGVAQSPRYKIIEKRQSVAFWCNPISGHATLYWYQQILGQGPKLLIQFQNNGVVDDSQLPKDRFSAERLKGVDSTLKIQPAKLEDSAVYLCASSLVLGFGYGYTFGSGTRLTVV.

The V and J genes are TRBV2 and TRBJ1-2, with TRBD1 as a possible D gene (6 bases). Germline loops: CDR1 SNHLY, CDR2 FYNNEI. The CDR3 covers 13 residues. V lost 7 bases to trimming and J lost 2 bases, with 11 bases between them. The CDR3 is CASTVTGNYGYTF. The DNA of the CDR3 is TGTGCCAGCACTGTCACAGGGAACTATGGCTACACCTTC.

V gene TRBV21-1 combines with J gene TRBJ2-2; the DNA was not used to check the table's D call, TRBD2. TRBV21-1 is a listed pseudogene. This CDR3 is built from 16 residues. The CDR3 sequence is CASSKKDGGHTGELFF. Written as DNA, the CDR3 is TGTGCCAGCAGCAAAAAGGATGGAGGGCACACCGGGGAGCTGTTTTTT.

The CDR3 region is CAIGRNTEAFF. The CDR3 DNA follows: TGTGCCATCGGACGGAACACTGAAGCTTTCTTT. V usage is TRBV10-3 and J usage is TRBJ1-1; D unresolved. Trimming removed 8 bases from V and 1 base from J, with 5 bases in between. This CDR3 spans 11 amino acids. From germline, CDR1 is ENHRY and CDR2 SYGVKD.

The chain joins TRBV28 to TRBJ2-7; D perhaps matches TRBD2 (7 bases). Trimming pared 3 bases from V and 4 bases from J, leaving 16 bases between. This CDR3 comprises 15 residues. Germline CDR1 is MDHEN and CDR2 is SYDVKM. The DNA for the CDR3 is TGTGCCAGCAGTTTCATAGACGGGGGGCGGTACGAGCAGTACTTC. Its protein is CASSFIDGGRYEQYF.

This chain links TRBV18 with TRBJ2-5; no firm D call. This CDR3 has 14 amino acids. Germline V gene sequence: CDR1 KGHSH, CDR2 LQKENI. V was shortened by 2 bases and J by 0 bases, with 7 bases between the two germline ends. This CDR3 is CASSPFQDQETQYF. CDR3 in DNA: TGTGCCAGCTCACCATTCCAGGACCAAGAGACCCAGTACTTC.

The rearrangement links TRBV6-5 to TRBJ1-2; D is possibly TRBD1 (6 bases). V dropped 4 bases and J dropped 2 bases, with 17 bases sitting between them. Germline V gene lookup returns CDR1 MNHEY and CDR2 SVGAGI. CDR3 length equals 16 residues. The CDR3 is CASSSLGGLVNYGYTF. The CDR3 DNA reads TGTGCCAGCAGTTCCTTAGGGGGGCTGGTAAACTATGGCTACACCTTC.

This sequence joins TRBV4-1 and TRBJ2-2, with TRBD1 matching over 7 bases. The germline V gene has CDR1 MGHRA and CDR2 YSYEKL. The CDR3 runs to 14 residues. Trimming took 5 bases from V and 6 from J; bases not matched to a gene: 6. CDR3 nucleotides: TGCGCCAGCAGCGATATTACAGGGGCCGGGGAGCTGTTTTTT. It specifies CASSDITGAGELFF.

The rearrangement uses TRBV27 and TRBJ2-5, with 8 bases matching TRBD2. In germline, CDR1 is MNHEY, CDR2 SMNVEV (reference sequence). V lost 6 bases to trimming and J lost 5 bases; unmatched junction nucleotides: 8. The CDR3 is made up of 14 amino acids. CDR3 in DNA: TGTGCCAGCAGCCCCGGGGGGGCTCGGGAGACCCAGTACTTC. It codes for CASSPGGARETQYF.

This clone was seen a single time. In nucleotides, the CDR3 is TGTGCCAGTATGGGACTAGCGGAGGGATACAATGAGCAGTTCTTC. Translated: CASMGLAEGYNEQFF. The chain combines TRBV19 with TRBJ2-1; 11 positions match TRBD2. The CDR3 is 15 residues long. J lost 4 bases, V lost 7 bases, and 6 bases had no gene match. CDR1 and CDR2 from the germline V gene are LNHDA and SQIVND (reference sequence).

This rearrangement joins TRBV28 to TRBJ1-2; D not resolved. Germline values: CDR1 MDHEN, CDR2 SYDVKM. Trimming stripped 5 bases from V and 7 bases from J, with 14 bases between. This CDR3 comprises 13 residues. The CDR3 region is CASSVPGPGGYTF. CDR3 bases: TGTGCCAGCAGTGTCCCGGGTCCGGGTGGCTACACCTTC.

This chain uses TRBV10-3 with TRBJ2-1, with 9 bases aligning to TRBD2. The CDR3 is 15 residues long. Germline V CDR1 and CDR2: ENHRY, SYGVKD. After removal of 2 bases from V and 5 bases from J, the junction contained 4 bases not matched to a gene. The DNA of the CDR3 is TGTGCCATCAGTGAGGGTAGCGGGAGTGACAATGAGCAGTTCTTC. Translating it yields CAISEGSGSDNEQFF.

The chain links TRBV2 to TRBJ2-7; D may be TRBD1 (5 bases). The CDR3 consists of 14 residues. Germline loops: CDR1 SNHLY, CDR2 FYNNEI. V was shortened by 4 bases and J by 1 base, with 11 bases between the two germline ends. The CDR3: CASSVIRDSYEQYF. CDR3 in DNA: TGTGCCAGCAGTGTTATCAGGGATTCCTACGAGCAGTACTTC.

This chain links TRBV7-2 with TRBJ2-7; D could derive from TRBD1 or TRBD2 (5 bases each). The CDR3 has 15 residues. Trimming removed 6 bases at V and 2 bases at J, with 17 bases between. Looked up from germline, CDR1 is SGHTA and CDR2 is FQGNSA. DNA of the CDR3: TGTGCCAGCAGTACGACCGGGACGGGAACCTACGAGCAGTACTTC. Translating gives CASSTTGTGTYEQYF.

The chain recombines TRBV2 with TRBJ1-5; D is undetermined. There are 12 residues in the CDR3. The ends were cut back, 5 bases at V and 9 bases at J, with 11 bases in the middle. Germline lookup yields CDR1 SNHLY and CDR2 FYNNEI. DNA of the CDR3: TGTGCCAGCAGTTCCCTTTTATGGCCCCAGCATTTT. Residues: CASSSLLWPQHF.

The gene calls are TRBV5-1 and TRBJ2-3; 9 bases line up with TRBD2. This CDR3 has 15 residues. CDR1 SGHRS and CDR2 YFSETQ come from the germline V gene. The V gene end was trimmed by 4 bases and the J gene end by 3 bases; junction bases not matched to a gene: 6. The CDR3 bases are TGCGCCAGCAGCCCCGAGAGCGGGAGGACAGATACGCAGTATTTT. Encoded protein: CASSPESGRTDTQYF.

CDR3 region: CASSPQTGRAFF. The DNA of the CDR3 is TGTGCCAGCAGCCCTCAGACCGGGAGGGCTTTCTTT. The rearrangement links TRBV7-3 to TRBJ1-1; no firm D call. CDR1 and CDR2 from the germline V gene are SGHTA and FQGTGA. Between the trimmed V and J ends, which lost 5 bases and 11 bases, there was a span of 15 bases. The CDR3 sequence is 12 residues long.

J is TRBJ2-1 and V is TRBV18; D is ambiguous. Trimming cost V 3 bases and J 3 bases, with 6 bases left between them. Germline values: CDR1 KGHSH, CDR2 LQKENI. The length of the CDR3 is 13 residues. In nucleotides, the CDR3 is TGTGCCAGCTCACCTAGGGACTACAATGAGCAGTTCTTC. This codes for CASSPRDYNEQFF.

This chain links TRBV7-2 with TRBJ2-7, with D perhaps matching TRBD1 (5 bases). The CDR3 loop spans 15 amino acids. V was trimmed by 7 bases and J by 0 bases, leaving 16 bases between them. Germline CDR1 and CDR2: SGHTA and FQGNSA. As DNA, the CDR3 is TGTGCCAGCACCGAGAAGACAGCCGGCTCCTACGAGCAGTACTTC. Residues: CASTEKTAGSYEQYF.

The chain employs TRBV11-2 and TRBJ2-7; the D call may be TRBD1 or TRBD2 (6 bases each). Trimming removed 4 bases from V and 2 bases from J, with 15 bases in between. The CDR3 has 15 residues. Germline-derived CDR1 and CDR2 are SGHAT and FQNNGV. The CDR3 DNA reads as TGTGCCAGCAGCTCCCGCGGGACAAATACCTACGAGCAGTACTTC. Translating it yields CASSSRGTNTYEQYF.

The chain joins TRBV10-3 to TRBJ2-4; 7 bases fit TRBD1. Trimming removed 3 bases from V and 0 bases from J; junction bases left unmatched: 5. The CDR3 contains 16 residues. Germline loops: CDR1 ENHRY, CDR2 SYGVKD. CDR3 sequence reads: CAISEDRAQAKNIQYF. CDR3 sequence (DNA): TGTGCCATCAGTGAAGACAGGGCGCAAGCCAAAAACATTCAGTACTTC.

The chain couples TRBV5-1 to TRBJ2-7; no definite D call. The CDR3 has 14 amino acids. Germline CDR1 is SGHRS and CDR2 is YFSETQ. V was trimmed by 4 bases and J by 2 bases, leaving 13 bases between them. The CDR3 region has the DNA TGCGCCAGCAGCACCGACCAGCCGGCCTACGAGCAGTACTTC. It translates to CASSTDQPAYEQYF.

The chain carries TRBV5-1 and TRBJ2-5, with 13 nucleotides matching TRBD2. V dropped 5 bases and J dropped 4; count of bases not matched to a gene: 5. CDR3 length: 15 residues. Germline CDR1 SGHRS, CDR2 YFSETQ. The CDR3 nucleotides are TGCGCCAGCAGTCCGAGACTAGCGGGGGGAGAGACCCAGTACTTC. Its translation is CASSPRLAGGETQYF. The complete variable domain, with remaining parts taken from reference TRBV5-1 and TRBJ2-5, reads KAGVTQTPRYLIKTRGQQVTLSCSPISGHRSVSWYQQTPGQGLQFLFEYFSETQRNKGNFPGRFSGRQFSNSRSEMNVSTLELGDSALYLCASSPRLAGGETQYFGPGTRLLVL.

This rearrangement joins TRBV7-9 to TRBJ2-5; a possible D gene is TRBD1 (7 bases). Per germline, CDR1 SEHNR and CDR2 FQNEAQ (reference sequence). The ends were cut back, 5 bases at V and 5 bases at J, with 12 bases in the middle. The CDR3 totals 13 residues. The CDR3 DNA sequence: TGTGCCAGCAGCCAGACAGGGAGGGAGACCCAGTACTTC. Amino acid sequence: CASSQTGRETQYF.

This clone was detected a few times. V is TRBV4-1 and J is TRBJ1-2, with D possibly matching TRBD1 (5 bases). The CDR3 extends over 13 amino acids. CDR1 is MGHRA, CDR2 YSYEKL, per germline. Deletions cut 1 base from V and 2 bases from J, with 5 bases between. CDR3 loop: CASSQGQNYGYTF. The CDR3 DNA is TGCGCCAGCAGCCAAGGACAGAACTATGGCTACACCTTC.

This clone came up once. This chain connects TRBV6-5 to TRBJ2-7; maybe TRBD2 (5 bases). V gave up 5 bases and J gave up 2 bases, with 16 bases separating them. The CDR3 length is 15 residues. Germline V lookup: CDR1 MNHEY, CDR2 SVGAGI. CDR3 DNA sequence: TGTGCCAGCAGTCCGGTGAGGGCTCCCCCCTACGAGCAGTACTTC. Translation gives CASSPVRAPPYEQYF.

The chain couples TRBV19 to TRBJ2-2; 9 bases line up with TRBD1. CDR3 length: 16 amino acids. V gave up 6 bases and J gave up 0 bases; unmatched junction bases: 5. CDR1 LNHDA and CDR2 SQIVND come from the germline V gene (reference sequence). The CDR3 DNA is TGTGCCAGTAGGGGGGGACAGGGAGCGAACACCGGGGAGCTGTTTTTT. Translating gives CASRGGQGANTGELFF.

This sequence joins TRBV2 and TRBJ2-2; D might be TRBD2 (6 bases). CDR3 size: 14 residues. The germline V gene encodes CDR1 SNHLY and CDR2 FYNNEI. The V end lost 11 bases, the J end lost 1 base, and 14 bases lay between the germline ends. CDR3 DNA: TGTGCCGGACGGGAGAACCTGAACACCGGGGAGCTGTTTTTT. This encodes CAGRENLNTGELFF. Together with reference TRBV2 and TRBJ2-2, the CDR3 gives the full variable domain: EPEVTQTPSHQVTQMGQEVILRCVPISNHLYFYWYRQILGQKVEFLVSFYNNEISEKSEIFDDQFSVERPDGSNFTLKIRSTKLEDSAMYFCAGRENLNTGELFFGEGSRLTVL.

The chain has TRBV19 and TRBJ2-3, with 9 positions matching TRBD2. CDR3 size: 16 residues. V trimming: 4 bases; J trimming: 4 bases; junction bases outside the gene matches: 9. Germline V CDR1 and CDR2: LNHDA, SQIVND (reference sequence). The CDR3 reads CASSSPRTSASDTQYF. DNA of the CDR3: TGTGCCAGTAGTAGCCCTAGGACTAGCGCATCAGATACGCAGTATTTT.

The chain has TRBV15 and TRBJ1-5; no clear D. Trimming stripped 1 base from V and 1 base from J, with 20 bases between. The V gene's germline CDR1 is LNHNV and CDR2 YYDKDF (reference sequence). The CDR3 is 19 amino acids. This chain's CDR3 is CATSRVKDVGVLSNQPQHF. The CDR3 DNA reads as TGTGCCACCAGCAGAGTGAAGGACGTCGGAGTTCTGAGCAATCAGCCCCAGCATTTT.

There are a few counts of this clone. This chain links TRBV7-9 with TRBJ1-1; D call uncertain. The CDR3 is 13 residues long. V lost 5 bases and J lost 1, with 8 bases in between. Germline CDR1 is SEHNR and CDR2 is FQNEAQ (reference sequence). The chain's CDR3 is CASSPDSNTEAFF. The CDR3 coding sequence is TGTGCCAGCAGCCCAGACTCGAACACTGAAGCTTTCTTT.

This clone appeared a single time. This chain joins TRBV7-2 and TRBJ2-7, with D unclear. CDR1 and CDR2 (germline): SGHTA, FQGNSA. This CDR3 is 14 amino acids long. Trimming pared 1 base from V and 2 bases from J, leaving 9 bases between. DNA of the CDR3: TGTGCCAGCAGCTTAGGACAACTTACCTACGAGCAGTACTTC. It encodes CASSLGQLTYEQYF.